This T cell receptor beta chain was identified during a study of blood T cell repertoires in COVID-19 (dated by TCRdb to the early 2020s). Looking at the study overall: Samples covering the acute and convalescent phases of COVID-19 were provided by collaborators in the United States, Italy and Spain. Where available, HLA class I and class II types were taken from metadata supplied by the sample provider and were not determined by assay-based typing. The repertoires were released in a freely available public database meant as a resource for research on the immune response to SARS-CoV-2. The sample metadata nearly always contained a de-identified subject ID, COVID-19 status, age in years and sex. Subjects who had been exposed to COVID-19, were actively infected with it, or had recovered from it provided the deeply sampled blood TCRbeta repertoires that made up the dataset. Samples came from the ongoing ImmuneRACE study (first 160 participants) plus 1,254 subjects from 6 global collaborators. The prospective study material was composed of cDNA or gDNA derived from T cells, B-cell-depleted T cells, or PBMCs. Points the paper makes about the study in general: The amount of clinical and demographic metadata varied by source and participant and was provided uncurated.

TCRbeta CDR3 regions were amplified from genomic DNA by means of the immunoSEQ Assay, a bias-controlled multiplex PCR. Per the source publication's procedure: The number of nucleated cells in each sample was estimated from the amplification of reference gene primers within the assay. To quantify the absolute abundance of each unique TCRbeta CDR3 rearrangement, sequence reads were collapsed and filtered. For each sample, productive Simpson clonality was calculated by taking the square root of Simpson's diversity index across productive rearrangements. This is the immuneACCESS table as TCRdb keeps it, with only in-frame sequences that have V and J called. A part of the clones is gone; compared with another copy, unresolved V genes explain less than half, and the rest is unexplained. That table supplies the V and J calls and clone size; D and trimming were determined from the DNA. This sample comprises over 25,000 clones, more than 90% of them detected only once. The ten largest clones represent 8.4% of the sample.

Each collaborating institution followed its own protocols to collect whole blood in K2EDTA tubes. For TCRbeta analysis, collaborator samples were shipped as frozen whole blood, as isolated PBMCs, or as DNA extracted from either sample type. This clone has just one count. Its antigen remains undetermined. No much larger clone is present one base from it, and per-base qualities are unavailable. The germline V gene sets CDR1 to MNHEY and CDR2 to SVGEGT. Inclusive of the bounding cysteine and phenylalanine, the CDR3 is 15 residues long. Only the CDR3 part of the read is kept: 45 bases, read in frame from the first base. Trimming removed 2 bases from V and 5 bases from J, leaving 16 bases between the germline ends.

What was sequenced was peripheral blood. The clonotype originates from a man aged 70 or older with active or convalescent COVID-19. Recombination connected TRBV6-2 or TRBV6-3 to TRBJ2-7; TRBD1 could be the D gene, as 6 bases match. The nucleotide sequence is TGTGCCAGCAGTTACGTGCAGGGGAGATCCCACGAGCAGTACTTC. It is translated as CASSYVQGRSHEQYF.